This T cell receptor (beta chain) was profiled in a study of shared clonotypes between healthy human individuals. Study findings and constraints: Among the subsets, naive ones generally showed larger estimated richness than memory ones. Rarefaction showed sorted-subset sequencing was incomplete despite large depth.

A note on this clone: Its target is unknown.

Participating donors were healthy, HIV-negative adults free of recent acute infections or vaccinations. CD4+ cells underwent separation, giving CD45RA+ naive and CD45RA-negative memory subsets. Germline V gene data show CDR1 as SEHNR and CDR2 as FQNEAQ (reference sequence). The CDR3 extends over 16 amino acids. Trimming at V came to 2 bases and at J to 1 base, leaving 4 bases not matched to a gene. Some clones are missing from TCRdb's copy, which holds only in-frame ones; the method was immunoSEQ multiplex PCR. The top ten clones hold about 0.39% of a sample with 2 million to 3 million clones, roughly 93% of them seen once.

Sequenced: naive CD4+ T cells from PBMCs. The subset: CD45RA+ positively selected. This TCR was recovered from a young man in good health. Some clones in this sample may be carry-over from other donors' samples. V is TRBV7-9 and J is TRBJ2-1, with TRBD2 matching 8 bases. The CDR3 loop is CASSLWLAGSYNEQFF. The CDR3 DNA reads as TGTGCCAGCAGCTTATGGCTAGCGGGTTCCTACAATGAGCAGTTCTTC.